Sequencing of this T cell receptor beta chain was carried out in a study of cytomegalovirus exposure and HLA in healthy donors (dated by TCRdb to the late 2010s). Regarding the research as a whole: According to an earlier analysis of a few hundred of the donors, roughly 180 million T cells yielded 100 million or so unique TCR beta sequences and roughly 280 Gb of sequence data. About 330 gigabases of sequencing data and roughly 80 million unique TCR sequences made up an early release that covered 500 to 650 HLA-typed donors. Of the 300 to 500 genotyped donors, 70% to 90% were placed in the genetic ancestry cluster associated with self-reported Caucasian donors. The aim of the study was to test whether cataloging public T cell receptors could identify signatures of past pathogen exposure. The T cell repertoires of 670 or so subjects were profiled by immunosequencing and related to cytomegalovirus serostatus. Along with the 666-subject first cohort, a separate validation cohort of over 90 different subjects was used. High-throughput TCR immunosequencing, statistical association of individual TCRs with disease status, and machine learning were combined to predict cytomegalovirus infection status. To study patterns of TCR occurrence, a later analysis re-analyzed previously published TCR beta repertoires from several hundred donors and added high-resolution HLA genotyping. In the later analysis, no new phenotypic data were used to find candidate immune exposures; instead, reliance was placed on TCR beta sequences and their occurrence across donors. To decide whether each TCR beta V gene segment behaved as functional or pseudogenic, an earlier analysis of fewer than 750 of the donors relied on high-throughput TCR beta sequencing. Donor age, sex, ethnicity and CMV serostatus were collected together with the repertoire data. In a later genetic analysis, genome-wide SNP genotypes for about 55% of the roughly 670 donors were used, and that subset was treated as a discovery cohort. Every discovery cohort repertoire had been produced on one sequencing platform. HLA typing included class I and class II loci at four-digit resolution. The number of typed donors differed by locus: about 620-630 for A, B, C, DRB1 and DQB1; 500 to 550 for DQA1; approximately 610 for DPA1; and around 470 for DPB1. About five DR-DQ haplotypes were treated as single units for association and clustering because of strong linkage in the cohort. Across about 380 genotyped donors of the cohort, an average of roughly 200,000 unique TCR beta nucleotide sequences per donor were sequenced, and approximately 19% of those sequences were non-productive. Study-wide conclusions, independent of this receptor: Presence/absence analyses assumed roughly uniform sequencing depth across donors, an assumption that may not hold. The only immune exposure information available for the cohort was CMV serostatus. In this cohort, only TCR beta chains were sequenced, and detectable features were limited by the absence of alpha or paired-chain data. According to a later genetic analysis, donors in an Asian-associated ancestry cluster had fewer N-insertions in productive TCRs than the approximately 630-donor mean. A total of 164 TCR beta chains were listed by the study as associated with cytomegalovirus. In a later analysis, several top co-occurrence clusters were reported to appear linked to parvovirus B19, influenza, CMV and Epstein-Barr virus. In vitro tests confirmed that a few of the cytomegalovirus-associated TCR beta chains recognize cytomegalovirus antigens. Strong co-occurrence of HLA alleles, especially DR and DQ, made assigning TCR associations to individual alleles difficult. According to a later analysis, most CMV-associated TCR beta chains appeared to be HLA-restricted, and the HLA associations seemed to be driven largely by CMV exposure. Because counts were too low, 15 to 20 rarely observed V segments, including chromosome 9 orphons, were excluded from the earlier analysis of about 500 of the donors. Because HLA typing was missing for some donors at each locus, association tests included only the typed subset. A further reported finding was that TCR beta sequences accurately predicted the HLA-A and HLA-B alleles for most subjects in the first cohort. Most TCR sequences were seen in very few donors, while some public TCRs were found in many individuals. In both the original and validation cohorts, the classifier was reported to diagnose cytomegalovirus status with high specificity and sensitivity. V-gene and J-gene trimming of TCR beta chains was associated with a missense DCLRE1C variant in a later genetic analysis, and the association was replicated in an independent cohort. Some IMGT-functional V segments, including TRBV6-2 and TRBV6-3, could not be distinguished by the 87-base-pair reads and were therefore excluded. According to the authors, the approach could potentially be generalized to other disease states and immunological phenotypes. A later analysis found that HLA-associated TCR beta chains were more clonally expanded and had lower generation probabilities than equally common non-associated chains. According to a later analysis, TCR association rates differed among HLA loci, with DRB1 alleles showing the most associated TCRs and HLA-C alleles showing the fewest. Correlated functional status among segregating V segments might reflect linkage disequilibrium, but an unknown experimental factor could not be ruled out. In an earlier analysis of roughly 500 of the donors, most TCR beta V segments appeared in productive rearrangements about 87% or about 30% of the time, broadly matching IMGT annotations. In a later analysis, around 15,000 TCR beta sequences were associated with specific HLA alleles at a false discovery rate of 0.05. A cluster of highly shared sequence variants was judged likely to represent a technical artifact of the sequencing pipeline.

The cohort consisted of more than 650 healthy bone marrow donors. At the time of sampling, every cohort member was nominally healthy, though immune exposures that went unrecorded were likely present. The donor tested CMV seropositive and was one of the 289 seropositive cohort members. A peripheral blood sample was collected from each donor, and TCR beta sequencing was performed on peripheral blood mononuclear cells. The Qiagen DNeasy Blood Extraction Kit was used to extract genomic DNA from the blood cell samples. Of note for this clone: Which antigen it targets is not known. Base qualities are missing; no much larger clone stands one base away.

The method behind the library was the immunoSEQ multiplex PCR assay. A mixture of 60 forward primers for TCR Vbeta segments and 13 reverse primers for TCR Jbeta segments was used in the multiplex PCR. The CDR3 region of rearranged TCR beta genes was amplified from genomic DNA by a multiplex PCR assay. Amplified TCR beta libraries were sequenced as 87-base-pair reads on the Illumina HiSeq System. The source study handled its data this way. A later analysis tallied roughly 80 million unique TCR beta chains across the 666 repertoires, and approximately 9.9 million of those chains were shared by two or more donors. A nearest-neighbor algorithm error-corrected the raw reads and collapsed the reads into unique sequences, merging closely related sequences to remove PCR and sequencing errors. V, D and J gene segments were assigned by aligning CDR3 sequences to IMGT reference sequences. For a sequence to be retained, a match of at least six nucleotides was required to both a V gene segment and a J gene segment. A rearrangement was called productive if the CDR3 had no stop codons and remained in frame with V and J, and every other rearrangement was called non-productive. CDR3 was defined according to IMGT convention as the region running from the second conserved V-encoded cysteine to the conserved J-encoded phenylalanine. The earlier analysis of 500 to 600 of the donors excluded sequences that lacked an unambiguous match to a single V gene segment. In an earlier analysis of 587 of the donors, V segments were called functional above 56.7% productive rearrangements and were called segregating when the between-donor standard deviation exceeded 5%. A statistical classification framework was built to diagnose cytomegalovirus status from the catalog of TCR beta chain sequences. In a later analysis, TCR nucleotide sequences were compared against IMGT/GENE-DB human TR gene sequences so that V and J genes could be assigned. The TCRdist pipeline was used in a later analysis to assign CDR3 sequences and most-parsimonious VDJ recombination scenarios. In a later analysis, each TCR beta chain was defined by its CDR3 amino acid sequence together with its V-gene family, and reads without a unique V-gene family were excluded. To address suspected cross-contamination and a sequencing artifact, a later analysis removed approximately 590 highly shared, low-generation-probability nucleotide sequences. In a later analysis, a clonal expansion index for each public chain was calculated from normalized within-repertoire ranks of inferred template counts. In a later analysis, generation probabilities were computed using a VDJ recombination model fitted to out-of-frame rearrangements, and the results were checked against IGoR. Hypergeometric tests were used in a later analysis to score TCR-TCR, TCR-HLA and TCR-CMV co-occurrence, with a repertoire-size bias correction applied to the TCR pairs. To estimate false discovery rates, a later analysis permuted the HLA or CMV assignments 20 times. In a later analysis, co-occurring TCRs were grouped using DBSCAN, with TCRdist sequence similarity added in when clustering inside HLA-allele-positive subsets. Repertoires with fewer than 30,000 or more than 120,000 public chains were left out of co-occurrence clustering, as were about 5 repertoires with anomalous nucleotide sharing. TCRdb took this table from immuneACCESS and kept in-frame rearrangements with V and J called. Such tables lack part of the clones; where checked against another copy, unresolved V genes explain under half of the gap, and the rest is unexplained. For V, J and clone size, that table is used; D and trimming come from the DNA. This sample gives around 150,000 clones in total; 75% to 90% of them show up just once. The top ten constitute roughly 9.3% of the sample.

The germline V gene yields SGHTA for CDR1 and FQGNSA for CDR2. Clipping removes 4 bases from V and 6 bases from J, with 7 as the unmatched junction base count. Spanning cysteine to phenylalanine, the CDR3 consists of 16 amino acids. Just the 48-base CDR3 DNA is kept, in frame starting at base 1. This chain joins TRBV7-2 to TRBJ1-6, and 9 junctional nucleotides match TRBD1. This clonotype originated in a man younger than 30 in good health and CMV-seropositive. The sequenced material came from PBMCs. The CDR3 loop reads CASSSPTTGGNSPLHF. At the DNA level, the sequence is TGTGCCAGCAGCTCCCCTACGACAGGGGGTAATTCACCCCTCCACTTT.